The 30 T cell receptor beta chains in this list originate from one sample, sequenced in a study of blood T cell repertoires in COVID-19. Profiling relied on immunoSEQ multiplex PCR, and the TCRdb table lists in-frame clones only, not all of them. The sample carries approximately 300,000 clones, around four fifths recorded once. The sequencing sample was made of peripheral blood. The receptor set was obtained from a woman in her forties or fifties with active or convalescent COVID-19.

The chain carries TRBV7-9 and TRBJ2-5; 9 nucleotides align to TRBD1. CDR1 SEHNR and CDR2 FQNEAQ come from the germline V gene (reference sequence). This CDR3 region has 15 residues. V lost 7 bases to trimming and J lost 5 bases; unmatched junction nucleotides: 11. The CDR3 reads CASTKRTGEGETQYF. Here the CDR3 DNA reads TGTGCCAGCACAAAGAGGACAGGGGAGGGGGAGACCCAGTACTTC.

This clone was detected once. This chain connects TRBV4-2 to TRBJ1-2; perhaps TRBD1 as D (5 bases). The germline V gene encodes CDR1 LGHNA and CDR2 YNFKEQ. This CDR3 contains 14 residues. The V gene lost 3 bases and the J gene lost 3 bases, with 11 bases spanning the gap. The CDR3 loop reads CASSQATAYYGYTF. The CDR3 coding sequence is TGTGCCAGCAGCCAGGCGACAGCTTACTATGGCTACACCTTC.

The chain links TRBV27 to TRBJ2-4; TRBD1 aligns across 8 bases. Per the germline V gene, CDR1 is MNHEY and CDR2 is SMNVEV (reference sequence). The junction had 3 bases not matched to a gene; V was cut back by 5 bases and J by 0 bases. The CDR3 has 15 residues. This CDR3 reads CASSRTGTAKNIQYF. The CDR3 DNA reads TGTGCCAGCAGTCGGACAGGGACAGCCAAAAACATTCAGTACTTC.

The chain recombines TRBV7-9 with TRBJ2-7; 11 bases match TRBD1. Unmatched junction bases numbered 11, after V lost 5 bases and J lost 2 bases. Germline CDR1 is SEHNR and CDR2 is FQNEAQ (reference sequence). The CDR3 is made up of 17 amino acids. The chain's CDR3 is CASSLLTPGQGAYEQYF. The CDR3 coding sequence is TGTGCCAGCAGCCTGCTTACCCCGGGACAGGGGGCCTACGAGCAGTACTTC. The full variable domain, rest sourced from reference TRBV7-9 and TRBJ2-7, is DTGVSQNPRHKITKRGQNVTFRCDPISEHNRLYWYRQTLGQGPEFLTYFQNEAQLEKSRLLSDRFSAERPKGSFSTLEIQRTEQGDSAMYLCASSLLTPGQGAYEQYFGPGTRLTVT.

The chain carries TRBV29-1 and TRBJ2-7; the D gene is possibly TRBD1 (6 bases). The CDR3 extends over 12 amino acids. CDR1 SQVTM and CDR2 ANQGSEA come from the germline V gene. V was cut by 4 bases and J by 7 bases, with 14 bases left in between. The CDR3 is CSVVRQAHEQYF. The CDR3 coding sequence is TGCAGCGTTGTTCGACAGGCCCATGAGCAGTACTTC.

The chain combines TRBV30 with TRBJ1-2, with 9 bases identical to TRBD1. This CDR3 region has 16 residues. Germline CDR1 is GTSNPN and CDR2 is SVGIG (reference sequence). Losses at the gene ends were 3 bases for V and 1 base for J; bases not matched to a gene: 9. CDR3: CAWSRDRVRFNYGYTF. The DNA for the CDR3 is TGTGCCTGGAGCCGGGACAGGGTACGATTTAACTATGGCTACACCTTC.

This sequence joins TRBV7-2 and TRBJ2-7, with 9 bases identical to TRBD2. CDR1 and CDR2 from the germline V gene are SGHTA and FQGNSA. The J segment lost 4 bases and the V segment lost 5 bases, leaving 3 bases of the junction unmatched. CDR3 length: 13 residues. The CDR3 reads CASSRGRAYEQYF. The DNA of the CDR3 is TGTGCCAGCAGCCGCGGGAGGGCATACGAGCAGTACTTC.

V and J are TRBV18 and TRBJ2-1; TRBD2 matches 9 bases. CDR3 length: 17 amino acids. The V and J ends lost 5 bases and 0 bases, in that order; junction bases with no gene match: 8. Germline lookup yields CDR1 KGHSH and CDR2 LQKENI. CDR3 in amino acids: CASSSRHSGSSYNEQFF. CDR3 in DNA: TGTGCCAGCTCATCGCGTCATAGCGGGAGCTCCTACAATGAGCAGTTCTTC.

This clone has a single count. The chain combines TRBV9 with TRBJ2-2; tentative D call: TRBD2 (5 bases). The CDR3 is made up of 16 amino acids. Per germline, CDR1 SGDLS and CDR2 YYNGEE. With 4 bases removed from V and 1 base from J, the gap between germline ends came to 14 bases. DNA of the CDR3: TGTGCCAGCAGCCCTCGGTTCAGCGGGAACACCGGGGAGCTGTTTTTT. Protein product: CASSPRFSGNTGELFF.

The V gene is TRBV11-2, the J gene TRBJ2-7; TRBD2 might be the D (5 bases). V dropped 5 bases and J dropped 3 bases, with 14 bases sitting between them. The CDR3 has 14 residues. CDR1 is SGHAT, CDR2 FQNNGV, per germline. The CDR3 DNA reads as TGTGCCAGCAGCCAGATCGAGCGGCGCTACGAGCAGTACTTC. It is translated as CASSQIERRYEQYF.

The rearrangement links TRBV11-2 to TRBJ1-2, with unresolved D. The CDR3 is 12 amino acids. Germline CDR1 SGHAT, CDR2 FQNNGV. The V gene lost 4 bases and the J gene lost 8 bases, with 11 bases spanning the gap. The chain's CDR3 is CASSSYPLGYTF. The CDR3 DNA is TGTGCCAGCAGCTCCTACCCATTGGGCTACACCTTC.

The rearrangement joins TRBV28 to TRBJ2-1; the D is unclear. Germline V gene data show CDR1 as MDHEN and CDR2 as SYDVKM. Trimming took 6 bases from V and 8 from J, leaving 11 bases between them. The CDR3 loop spans 12 amino acids. CDR3 amino acids: CASSPARDEQFF. Written as DNA, the CDR3 is TGTGCCAGCAGCCCCGCCCGCGATGAGCAGTTCTTC.

The chain employs TRBV5-6 and TRBJ2-1, with a weak D call TRBD2 (6 bases). This CDR3 is built from 14 residues. CDR1 SGHDT and CDR2 YYEEEE come from the germline V gene. V was clipped by 0 bases and J by 14 bases, with 18 bases between them. The CDR3 reads CASSLAGSGRVKFF. CDR3 bases: TGTGCCAGCAGCTTGGCCGGTAGCGGAAGGGTAAAGTTCTTC.

The chain has TRBV3-1 (or the pseudogene TRBV3-2) and TRBJ2-3; 10 positions agree with TRBD2. This CDR3 is built from 15 residues. CDR1 and CDR2 (germline): LGHDT, YNNKEL (reference sequence). With 4 bases clipped from V and 4 bases from J, the junction kept 5 bases outside the gene matches. CDR3 coding DNA: TGTGCCAGCAGCCTTTCCGGACTAGCGGCAGATACGCAGTATTTT. It codes for CASSLSGLAADTQYF.

This clone was detected a few times. V and J are TRBV5-1 and TRBJ2-3, with 8 bases identical to TRBD2. V gave up 10 bases and J gave up 2 bases; unmatched junction bases: 12. In germline, CDR1 is SGHRS, CDR2 YFSETQ. This CDR3 region has 15 residues. The CDR3 DNA sequence: TGCGCCGACCCTTTTAGCGGGATCCTCACAGATACGCAGTATTTT. Translated: CADPFSGILTDTQYF.

This chain uses TRBV3-1 (or the pseudogene TRBV3-2) with TRBJ1-1, with D possibly matching TRBD1 (6 bases). V was clipped by 1 base and J by 5 bases, with 11 bases between them. Looked up from germline, CDR1 is LGHDT and CDR2 is YNNKEL (reference sequence). There are 14 residues in the CDR3. The CDR3 here is CASSQGQVRTEAFF. CDR3 nucleotide sequence: TGTGCCAGCAGCCAAGGACAGGTGAGAACTGAAGCTTTCTTT.

The chain recombines TRBV25-1 with TRBJ1-6; 8 nucleotides agree with TRBD1. CDR1 is MGHDK and CDR2 is SYGVNS in the germline V gene. V shed 1 base and J 7 bases; nucleotides not matched to a gene: 3. The CDR3 runs to 15 residues. The CDR3 sequence: CASSELGTGNSPLHF. The CDR3 nucleotides are TGTGCCAGCAGTGAATTGGGGACAGGCAATTCACCCCTCCACTTT. The entire variable domain, with the rest obtained from reference TRBV25-1 and TRBJ1-6, is as follows: EADIYQTPRYLVIGTGKKITLECSQTMGHDKMYWYQQDPGMELHLIHYSYGVNSTEKGDLSSESTVSRIRTEHFPLTLESARPSHTSQYLCASSELGTGNSPLHFGNGTRLTVT.

This clone was picked up one time. The chain links TRBV3-1 (or the pseudogene TRBV3-2) to TRBJ2-5; D call uncertain. The V end lost 0 bases, the J end lost 2 bases, and 10 bases lay between the germline ends. Germline CDR1 is LGHDT and CDR2 is YNNKEL (reference sequence). CDR3 size: 15 residues. DNA of the CDR3: TGTGCCAGCAGCCAAGATTTCCAGACTCAAGAGACCCAGTACTTC. It translates to CASSQDFQTQETQYF.

The genes are TRBV28 and TRBJ2-2; 9 bases agree with TRBD2. The CDR3 runs to 16 residues. V dropped 3 bases and J dropped 7; count of bases not matched to a gene: 9. Germline V lookup: CDR1 MDHEN, CDR2 SYDVKM. The CDR3 region is CASSLLEAGGFGELFF. The CDR3, as DNA: TGTGCCAGCAGTTTGCTCGAAGCGGGAGGTTTCGGGGAGCTGTTTTTT.

The chain uses TRBV28 and TRBJ2-5, with a weak D call TRBD2 (6 bases). This CDR3 has 12 amino acids. V was pared by 7 bases and J by 5 bases, with 11 bases between. CDR1 MDHEN and CDR2 SYDVKM come from the germline V gene. The CDR3 loop is CASMAGKETQYF. The CDR3 DNA reads as TGTGCCAGCATGGCGGGAAAGGAGACCCAGTACTTC.

The chain carries TRBV19 and TRBJ1-5; the D is unclear. The CDR3 has 12 residues. Germline loops: CDR1 LNHDA, CDR2 SQIVND (reference sequence). The V and J ends lost 5 bases and 1 base respectively, with 3 bases between them. The DNA of the CDR3 is TGTGCCAGTAGTGAGAGCAATCAGCCCCAGCATTTT. Its protein is CASSESNQPQHF.

V is TRBV27 and J is TRBJ1-4; no clear D. The CDR3 totals 15 residues. The V end was cut by 6 bases, the J end by 0 bases, with 11 bases between. The V gene's germline CDR1 is MNHEY and CDR2 SMNVEV (reference sequence). The CDR3 region has the DNA TGTGCCAGCAGACCCCACGGTGCAACTAATGAAAAACTGTTTTTT. This sequence encodes CASRPHGATNEKLFF. The full variable domain, rest sourced from reference TRBV27 and TRBJ1-4, is EAQVTQNPRYLITVTGKKLTVTCSQNMNHEYMSWYRQDPGLGLRQIYYSMNVEVTDKGDVPEGYKVSRKEKRNFPLILESPSPNQTSLYFCASRPHGATNEKLFFGSGTQLSVL.

Here the CDR3 reads CASSSGQGREKLFF. CDR3 DNA sequence: TGTGCCAGCAGCTCGGGACAGGGAAGAGAAAAACTGTTTTTT. The genes are TRBV5-8 and TRBJ1-4; 9 bases are a match to TRBD1. Germline CDR1 and CDR2: SGHTS and YDEGEE. The CDR3 spans 14 residues. J was trimmed by 8 bases and V by 3 bases; bases with no gene match: 5. The full variable domain, in which reference TRBV5-8 and TRBJ1-4 provide the parts outside the CDR3, is EAGVTQSPTHLIKTRGQQATLRCSPISGHTSVYWYQQALGLGLQFLLWYDEGEERNRGNFPPRFSGRQFPNYSSELNVNALELEDSALYLCASSSGQGREKLFFGSGTQLSVL.

V gene TRBV2 combines with J gene TRBJ1-2, with 10 nucleotides matching TRBD1. The CDR3 contains 15 residues. Trimming cost V 8 bases and J 7 bases; bases outside gene matches: 13. Looked up from germline, CDR1 is SNHLY and CDR2 is FYNNEI. The chain's CDR3 is CASHRDRGNTGGYTF. CDR3 nucleotide sequence: TGTGCCAGCCACCGGGACAGGGGCAATACGGGTGGCTACACCTTC.

The chain links TRBV6-5 to TRBJ1-1, with D unclear. Germline V lookup: CDR1 MNHEY, CDR2 SVGAGI. V lost 0 bases and J 3 bases, leaving 8 bases between the germline ends. The CDR3 contains 14 residues. The CDR3 spells CASSYSEAYTEAFF. In DNA form, the CDR3 reads TGTGCCAGCAGTTACTCGGAGGCCTACACTGAAGCTTTCTTT.

The gene calls are TRBV12-3 or TRBV12-4 and TRBJ1-1; 7 bases map to TRBD1. Trimming took 5 bases from V and 10 from J; bases not matched to a gene: 10. The CDR3 has 13 amino acids. The CDR3 region has the DNA TGTGCCAGCAGTACGTTACAGGGGTCGGTAGCTTTCTTT. Protein: CASSTLQGSVAFF.

The chain combines TRBV7-6 with TRBJ2-1; 9 bases line up with TRBD1. Germline V CDR1 and CDR2: SGHVS, FNYEAQ. The ends lost 5 bases at V and 8 bases at J; junction bases unmatched: 16. This CDR3 is built from 17 residues. The CDR3 nucleotides read TGTGCCAGCAGCCTAACAGGGGGCGCTGGGGCTTGGGATGAGCAGTTCTTC. Translated: CASSLTGGAGAWDEQFF.

The chain couples TRBV3-1 (or the pseudogene TRBV3-2) to TRBJ1-6; D not certain. Trimming pared 2 bases from V and 0 bases from J, leaving 11 bases between. From germline, CDR1 is LGHDT and CDR2 YNNKEL (reference sequence). The CDR3 is 17 amino acids. In DNA form, the CDR3 reads TGTGCCAGCAGCCAATTCCCACAGAGCTCCTATAATTCACCCCTCCACTTT. Residues: CASSQFPQSSYNSPLHF.

The chain uses TRBV18 and TRBJ2-3; D is undetermined. Germline V gene lookup returns CDR1 KGHSH and CDR2 LQKENI. This CDR3 region has 14 residues. Trimming shortened V by 1 base and J by 3 bases, and 8 bases separated the two germline ends. The CDR3 loop is CASSPRADTDTQYF. The CDR3 nucleotides are TGTGCCAGCTCACCACGTGCAGATACAGATACGCAGTATTTT.

The table lists this clone with a few counts. The chain recombines TRBV15 with TRBJ1-2; 8 bases align to TRBD1. V was pared by 2 bases and J by 4 bases, with 6 bases of the junction left unmatched. Germline values: CDR1 LNHNV, CDR2 YYDKDF (reference sequence). The CDR3 runs to 15 residues. CDR3 coding DNA: TGTGCCACCAGCAGAAAAGGACAGGGCGGCTATGGCTACACCTTC. Its protein product is CATSRKGQGGYGYTF. Based on the CDR3 plus reference TRBV15 and TRBJ1-2, the full variable domain is DAMVIQNPRYQVTQFGKPVTLSCSQTLNHNVMYWYQQKSSQAPKLLFHYYDKDFNNEADTPDNFQSRRPNTSFCFLDIRSPGLGDTAMYLCATSRKGQGGYGYTFGSGTRLTVV.